The 20 T cell receptor beta chains below come from one sample, sequenced in a study of metastatic and nonmetastatic thyroid tumors. All patients reached thyroid surgery having received no treatment beforehand. TCRdb re-called the PCR reads with MiXCR. The sample holds several thousand clones, about 30% seen once. What was sequenced was tumor tissue. These TCRs come from a male donor with papillary thyroid cancer or a benign thyroid nodule (not recorded which). Some clones in this sample may be carry-over from other donors' samples.

This clone was observed many times. V and J are TRBV18 and TRBJ2-7; TRBD1 or TRBD2 may be the D gene (5 bases each). V gave up 2 bases and J gave up 7 bases, with 18 bases separating them. The CDR3 is 15 amino acids. Germline CDR1 KGHSH, CDR2 LQKENI. The CDR3 reads CASSPGGAMTREQYF. The CDR3 DNA reads TGTGCCAGCTCACCAGGGGGTGCGATGACGCGTGAGCAGTACTTC.

This clone was picked up one time. The chain carries TRBV5-1 and TRBJ2-1; TRBD2 matches 8 bases. The germline gives CDR1 SGHRS, CDR2 YFSETQ. This CDR3 region has 15 residues. Trimming cost V 1 base and J 10 bases; bases outside gene matches: 10. The CDR3 DNA is TGCGCCAGCAGCTTGCCGGGAGGGCCCTCTGGCGAGCAGTTCTTC. Amino acid sequence: CASSLPGGPSGEQFF. The full variable domain, with the rest looked up from reference TRBV5-1 and TRBJ2-1, is KAGVTQTPRYLIKTRGQQVTLSCSPISGHRSVSWYQQTPGQGLQFLFEYFSETQRNKGNFPGRFSGRQFSNSRSEMNVSTLELGDSALYLCASSLPGGPSGEQFFGPGTRLTVL.

In its sample, this clone was seen a few times. V gene TRBV28 combines with J gene TRBJ1-2; 7 nucleotides agree with TRBD1. J gave up 3 bases and V 6 bases, and 19 bases lay outside the gene matches. Germline V gene lookup returns CDR1 MDHEN and CDR2 SYDVKM. This CDR3 contains 18 residues. In DNA, the CDR3 is TGTGCCAGCAGACCCGACAGGGTTCTCTCCCCCTTTGACTATGGCTACACCTTC. Its protein is CASRPDRVLSPFDYGYTF.

The chain recombines TRBV5-4 with TRBJ2-1, with 14 bases lining up with TRBD2. V lost 2 bases and J lost 6; bases outside the gene matches: 1. This CDR3 contains 15 residues. The germline V gene has CDR1 SGHNT and CDR2 YYREEE (reference sequence). The CDR3 region is CASSFGTSGSNEQFF. In DNA, the CDR3 is TGTGCCAGCAGCTTTGGGACTAGCGGGAGCAATGAGCAGTTCTTC. Using reference TRBV5-4 and TRBJ2-1 for the parts outside the CDR3, the full variable domain is ETGVTQSPTHLIKTRGQQVTLRCSSQSGHNTVSWYQQALGQGPQFIFQYYREEENGRGNFPPRFSGLQFPNYSSELNVNALELDDSALYLCASSFGTSGSNEQFFGPGTRLTVL.

This clone has only a few counts. V usage is TRBV6-1 and J usage is TRBJ1-3; D perhaps matches TRBD1 (5 bases). CDR3 size: 15 residues. Germline V gene lookup returns CDR1 MNHNS and CDR2 SASEGT. V shed 6 bases and J shed 7 bases, with 19 bases lying between them. The CDR3: CASSGGSWISNTIYF. CDR3 sequence (DNA): TGTGCCAGCAGCGGGGGTTCCTGGATCAGTAACACCATATATTTT.

Sample share makes this clone medium-sized (0.01 to 0.1%). The chain carries TRBV27 and TRBJ1-2; unclear D gene. The CDR3 totals 13 residues. Between the trimmed V and J ends, which lost 6 bases and 6 bases, there was a span of 14 bases. CDR1 and CDR2 (germline): MNHEY, SMNVEV (reference sequence). CDR3 sequence: CASRVQDADGYTF. The CDR3 nucleotides read TGTGCCAGCAGGGTGCAGGATGCCGATGGCTACACCTTC.

The chain recombines TRBV19 with TRBJ2-5, with a tentative D call TRBD2 (5 bases). The V gene lost 3 bases and the J gene lost 5 bases, with 10 bases spanning the gap. This CDR3 has 13 amino acids. The germline V gene has CDR1 LNHDA and CDR2 SQIVND (reference sequence). The CDR3: CASSMTRRETQYF. The CDR3 coding sequence is TGTGCCAGTAGTATGACCAGGAGGGAGACCCAGTACTTC. Full variable domain (missing parts from reference TRBV19 and TRBJ2-5): DGGITQSPKYLFRKEGQNVTLSCEQNLNHDAMYWYRQDPGQGLRLIYYSQIVNDFQKGDIAEGYSVSREKKESFPLTVTSAQKNPTAFYLCASSMTRRETQYFGPGTRLLVL.

The chain has TRBV5-1 and TRBJ2-7; D possibly corresponds to TRBD2 (6 bases). Germline CDR1 is SGHRS and CDR2 is YFSETQ. The length of the CDR3 is 14 residues. With 6 bases removed from V and 3 bases from J, the gap between germline ends came to 16 bases. The CDR3 nucleotides are TGCGCCAGCACCTCAGAGCCCGGGAGCTACGAGCAGTACGTC. Translated, it gives CASTSEPGSYEQYV.

The chain uses TRBV2 and TRBJ2-5, with unresolved D. From germline, CDR1 is SNHLY and CDR2 FYNNEI. Trimming pared 11 bases from V and 7 bases from J, leaving 8 bases between. The CDR3 consists of 9 residues. CDR3: CAQRATQYF. The CDR3 DNA reads as TGTGCCCAAAGGGCGACCCAGTACTTC.

The genes are TRBV15 and TRBJ1-6; D possibly corresponds to TRBD1 (6 bases). Germline CDR1 and CDR2: LNHNV and YYDKDF (reference sequence). This CDR3 has 15 residues. Between the trimmed V and J ends, which lost 0 bases and 6 bases, there was a span of 9 bases. CDR3 coding DNA: TGTGCCACCAGCAGAGATAAGGGGGTTAATTCACCCCTCCACTTT. It specifies CATSRDKGVNSPLHF.

The V call is TRBV10-3, the J call TRBJ2-5; 7 nucleotides line up with TRBD2. There are 15 residues in the CDR3. CDR1 is ENHRY and CDR2 is SYGVKD in the germline V gene. J gave up 5 bases and V 2 bases, and 8 bases lay outside the gene matches. CDR3 bases: TGTGCCATCAGTGAGCCGGCGGGGGAGGGGGAGACCCAGTACTTC. It yields the protein CAISEPAGEGETQYF.

This clone is medium-sized (0.01 to 0.1%) in the sample. The chain has TRBV6-1 and TRBJ1-1; unclear D gene. CDR3 length: 15 residues. Germline V gives CDR1 MNHNS, CDR2 SASEGT. The V end was cut by 1 base, the J end by 2 bases, with 11 bases between. DNA for the CDR3: TGTGCCAGCAGTGAAGGGGGTCACCTCAACACTGAAGCTTTCTTT. It is translated as CASSEGGHLNTEAFF.

J is TRBJ2-2 and V is TRBV7-2; D remains ambiguous. This CDR3 has 13 residues. Germline assignment: CDR1 SGHTA and CDR2 FQGNSA. V lost 6 bases and J 6 bases, leaving 11 bases between the germline ends. CDR3 amino acids: CASRLVVAGELFF. DNA of the CDR3: TGTGCCAGCAGACTGGTAGTAGCCGGGGAGCTGTTTTTT.

This rearrangement joins TRBV9 to TRBJ1-3; D is possibly TRBD1 (6 bases). V was trimmed by 0 bases and J by 3 bases, leaving 16 bases between them. Germline V CDR1 and CDR2: SGDLS, YYNGEE. The CDR3 has 17 amino acids. The DNA for the CDR3 is TGTGCCAGCAGCGTAGGAGGCAGGGGTATGGGTGGAAACACCATATATTTT. Its protein is CASSVGGRGMGGNTIYF.

This chain connects TRBV10-1 to TRBJ2-7; possible D gene TRBD2, 6 bases. Trimming took off 4 bases at V and 4 bases at J, with 17 bases between the two ends. CDR3 size: 15 residues. Germline values: CDR1 WNHNN, CDR2 SYGVQD (reference sequence). The CDR3 nucleotides are TGCGCCAGCAGTGGGTTTGGTAGCGGCCAATACGAGCAGTACTTC. It codes for CASSGFGSGQYEQYF.

This clone qualifies as medium-sized (0.01 to 0.1%). The V gene is TRBV28, the J gene TRBJ1-4; D perhaps matches TRBD1 (5 bases). Trimming cost V 2 bases and J 8 bases, with 15 bases left between them. CDR1 MDHEN and CDR2 SYDVKM come from the germline V gene. The CDR3 loop spans 15 amino acids. This chain's CDR3 is CASSLGSQVQEKLFF. Here the CDR3 DNA reads TGTGCCAGCAGTTTAGGGTCACAGGTCCAGGAAAAACTGTTTTTT.

The chain carries TRBV7-8 and TRBJ2-1, with D hard to call. Germline-derived CDR1 and CDR2 are SGHVS and FQNEAQ. V was trimmed by 5 bases and J by 10 bases, leaving 18 bases between them. CDR3 length equals 14 residues. Written as DNA, the CDR3 is TGTGCCAGCAGCACCCGACATGGCGCCGAAGAGCAGTTCTTC. It yields the protein CASSTRHGAEEQFF.

This clone showed up just a few times. The gene calls are TRBV28 and TRBJ2-1, with 10 bases lining up with TRBD2. Germline V gene data show CDR1 as MDHEN and CDR2 as SYDVKM. The V gene end was trimmed by 8 bases and the J gene end by 8 bases; junction bases not matched to a gene: 18. The CDR3 length is 17 residues. Here the CDR3 DNA reads TGTGCCAGCCTCCCCCTTAGCGGGAGGCCTCTTTCCGATGAGCAGTTCTTC. It specifies CASLPLSGRPLSDEQFF.

This clone was seen more than once but under ten times. The chain couples TRBV6-2 or TRBV6-3 to TRBJ2-7; no reliable D call. CDR1 MNHEY and CDR2 SVGEGT come from the germline V gene. Trimming stripped 10 bases from V and 9 bases from J, with 16 bases between. The CDR3 spans 11 residues. CDR3 residues: CATYDGSGQYF. The DNA for the CDR3 is TGTGCCACCTATGATGGGTCAGGGCAGTACTTC.

This clone was seen a handful of times. The genes are TRBV28 and TRBJ1-6; a weak D match, TRBD1 (5 bases). The CDR3 has 14 residues. Germline values: CDR1 MDHEN, CDR2 SYDVKM. Between the trimmed V and J ends, which lost 6 bases and 8 bases, there was a span of 14 bases. CDR3 protein: CASSPGADHSPLHF. Written as DNA, the CDR3 is TGTGCCAGCAGCCCCGGGGCGGATCATTCACCCCTCCACTTT.